These 32 T cell receptor beta chains were sequenced from one sample in a study of ipilimumab plus nivolumab after autologous stem cell transplantation. Repertoires were generated with immunoSEQ multiplex PCR, while TCRdb's copy carries only in-frame clones and drops some. The data contain 40,000 to 45,000 clones, 92% of them singletons. This sample comprised PBMCs, obtained in a trial of ipilimumab plus nivolumab as post-transplant consolidation. These TCRs come from a male donor with multiple myeloma.

This sequence joins TRBV6-5 and TRBJ1-2, with D possibly being TRBD1 (6 bases). The germline V gene has CDR1 MNHEY and CDR2 SVGAGI. Trimming removed 6 bases from V and 1 base from J, with 15 bases in between. The CDR3 covers 15 residues. CDR3 DNA: TGTGCCAGCAGCTTTACAGGACAGCTTAACTATGGCTACACCTTC. It specifies CASSFTGQLNYGYTF.

The gene calls are TRBV11-2 and TRBJ2-7; 8 nucleotides align to TRBD2. The CDR3 is 16 amino acids. The J segment lost 2 bases and the V segment lost 0 bases, leaving 6 bases of the junction unmatched. Germline V lookup: CDR1 SGHAT, CDR2 FQNNGV. The CDR3, as DNA: TGTGCCAGCAGCTTAGATTCTGGCGGGGGGACCTACGAGCAGTACTTC. It encodes CASSLDSGGGTYEQYF.

This chain connects TRBV2 to TRBJ2-2; D not certain. V lost 7 bases and J lost 0, with 9 bases in between. The CDR3 totals 14 residues. Germline V lookup: CDR1 SNHLY, CDR2 FYNNEI. CDR3 protein: CASKGIANTGELFF. The CDR3 DNA reads TGTGCCAGCAAAGGCATTGCGAACACCGGGGAGCTGTTTTTT.

The chain uses TRBV6-6 and TRBJ1-3, with TRBD1 matching over 8 bases. Trimming at V came to 7 bases and at J to 6 bases, leaving 11 bases not matched to a gene. The CDR3 sequence is 15 residues long. Per the germline V gene, CDR1 is MNHNY and CDR2 is SVGAGI (reference sequence). The CDR3 spells CASINPDRGENTIYF. Written as DNA, the CDR3 is TGTGCCAGCATCAATCCCGACAGGGGTGAAAACACCATATATTTT.

Of note for this clone: Distinct nucleotide sequences in the sample also encode this CDR3. This rearrangement joins TRBV27 to TRBJ2-3; 10 bases fit TRBD1. V dropped 6 bases and J dropped 4; count of bases not matched to a gene: 10. The CDR3 extends over 16 amino acids. From germline, CDR1 is MNHEY and CDR2 SMNVEV (reference sequence). This CDR3 is CASRLGTGVVADTQYF. CDR3 sequence (DNA): TGTGCCAGCAGGCTAGGGACAGGGGTAGTTGCAGATACGCAGTATTTT.

The gene calls are TRBV5-1 and TRBJ2-5, with D uncertain. V lost 2 bases and J lost 0, with 2 bases in between. The CDR3 spans 12 residues. Per the germline V gene, CDR1 is SGHRS and CDR2 is YFSETQ. The CDR3 DNA reads TGCGCCAGCAGCTTATACCAAGAGACCCAGTACTTC. It codes for CASSLYQETQYF.

Note on this clone: Other nucleotide sequences in the sample specify the same CDR3. The genes are TRBV11-2 and TRBJ1-2; D is undetermined. Germline CDR1 and CDR2: SGHAT and FQNNGV. V dropped 1 base and J dropped 7 bases, with 16 bases sitting between them. The CDR3 runs to 15 residues. CDR3: CASSLVGREQLGYTF. CDR3 DNA sequence: TGTGCCAGCAGCTTAGTTGGACGGGAGCAGCTTGGCTACACCTTC.

This clone was picked up one time. The V and J genes are TRBV19 and TRBJ1-5; the match to TRBD1 covers 12 bases. Germline V gives CDR1 LNHDA, CDR2 SQIVND (reference sequence). This CDR3 is built from 15 residues. Germline trimming cut 4 bases from V and 3 bases from J; bases unmatched to any gene: 1. CDR3 coding DNA: TGTGCCAGTAGTAGGGACAGGGGGCTCAATCAGCCCCAGCATTTT. Its translation: CASSRDRGLNQPQHF. The variable domain in full, completed from reference TRBV19 and TRBJ1-5, reads DGGITQSPKYLFRKEGQNVTLSCEQNLNHDAMYWYRQDPGQGLRLIYYSQIVNDFQKGDIAEGYSVSREKKESFPLTVTSAQKNPTAFYLCASSRDRGLNQPQHFGDGTRLSIL.

The V gene is TRBV28, the J gene TRBJ2-5, with 14 nucleotides matching TRBD2. Per the germline V gene, CDR1 is MDHEN and CDR2 is SYDVKM. The CDR3 extends over 16 amino acids. J was trimmed by 5 bases and V by 1 base; bases with no gene match: 3. CDR3 in amino acids: CASSLLGTSGSETQYF. CDR3 sequence (DNA): TGTGCCAGCAGTTTATTAGGGACTAGCGGGAGCGAGACCCAGTACTTC.

This chain uses TRBV5-1 with TRBJ2-5; either TRBD1 or TRBD2 may fit D (5 bases each). Germline loops: CDR1 SGHRS, CDR2 YFSETQ. CDR3 length: 15 residues. V dropped 4 bases and J dropped 0 bases, with 13 bases sitting between them. The CDR3 loop is CASSIAGTYQETQYF. CDR3 bases: TGCGCCAGCAGCATCGCCGGGACCTACCAAGAGACCCAGTACTTC.

The chain recombines TRBV28 with TRBJ2-3; 12 bases line up with TRBD2. The length of the CDR3 is 16 residues. V lost 6 bases and J lost 6; bases outside the gene matches: 10. Germline CDR1 MDHEN, CDR2 SYDVKM. DNA of the CDR3: TGTGCCAGCAGCGCTGCCCTAGCGGGGGGGCCTGATACGCAGTATTTT. It translates to CASSAALAGGPDTQYF. The variable domain in full, with the rest retrieved from reference TRBV28 and TRBJ2-3, is DVKVTQSSRYLVKRTGEKVFLECVQDMDHENMFWYRQDPGLGLRLIYFSYDVKMKEKGDIPEGYSVSREKKERFSLILESASTNQTSMYLCASSAALAGGPDTQYFGPGTRLTVL.

The chain employs TRBV4-1 and TRBJ2-7; the match to TRBD2 covers 12 bases. After removal of 4 bases from V and 5 bases from J, the junction contained 6 bases not matched to a gene. The CDR3 contains 15 residues. From germline, CDR1 is MGHRA and CDR2 YSYEKL. As DNA, the CDR3 is TGCGCCAGCAGCCTGGGACTAGCGGGTCTCAACGAGCAGTACTTC. Translation: CASSLGLAGLNEQYF.

The genes are TRBV12-2 and TRBJ2-1; the table's TRBD2 call for D was not verified on the DNA. TRBV12-2 is a documented pseudogene. The CDR3 totals 20 residues. CDR3 protein: CASRLISRTSGPSSYNEQFF. The CDR3 region has the DNA TGTGCAAGTCGCTTAATAAGTAGGACTAGCGGGCCTAGCTCCTACAATGAGCAGTTCTTC.

The chain couples TRBV11-3 to TRBJ2-2; D is unclear. This CDR3 spans 14 amino acids. The ends were cut back, 3 bases at V and 1 base at J, with 6 bases in the middle. CDR1 is SGHNT and CDR2 is YENEEA in the germline V gene. CDR3 DNA: TGTGCCAGCAGCTTGAAGATGAACACCGGGGAGCTGTTTTTT. Protein sequence: CASSLKMNTGELFF.

V is TRBV5-4 and J is TRBJ2-7; D gene unclear. CDR1 is SGHNT and CDR2 is YYREEE in the germline V gene (reference sequence). V was cut by 4 bases and J by 3 bases, with 11 bases left in between. CDR3 size: 13 residues. The CDR3 here is CASSRLPGYEQYF. The CDR3 DNA sequence: TGTGCCAGCAGCAGGCTTCCAGGCTACGAGCAGTACTTC.

V usage is TRBV2 and J usage is TRBJ2-1; 8 bases align to TRBD2. J lost 5 bases, V lost 5 bases, and 8 bases had no gene match. The CDR3 covers 15 residues. CDR1 and CDR2 (germline): SNHLY, FYNNEI. This chain's CDR3 is CASSTLAGLNNEQFF. The CDR3 DNA follows: TGTGCCAGCAGTACCCTAGCGGGTCTTAACAATGAGCAGTTCTTC.

CDR3 in DNA: TGTGCCAGCAGCCCACGAAGGACAGGGGCTGGGGAAAAACTGTTTTTT. This gives the protein CASSPRRTGAGEKLFF. The chain recombines TRBV7-2 with TRBJ1-4; 9 nucleotides match TRBD1. This CDR3 spans 16 amino acids. J gave up 8 bases and V 5 bases, and 12 bases lay outside the gene matches. Germline V gene sequence: CDR1 SGHTA, CDR2 FQGNSA.

The chain combines TRBV7-2 with TRBJ2-7; D uncertain. This CDR3 region has 15 residues. V was cut by 1 base and J by 3 bases, with 13 bases left in between. The germline CDR1 and CDR2 sequences are SGHTA and FQGNSA. In nucleotides, the CDR3 is TGTGCCAGCAGCTTAGAGATGGAAATAGGCTACGAGCAGTACTTC. This gives the protein CASSLEMEIGYEQYF. Combining the CDR3 with reference TRBV7-2 and TRBJ2-7 gives the whole variable domain GAGVSQSPSNKVTEKGKDVELRCDPISGHTALYWYRQSLGQGLEFLIYFQGNSAPDKSGLPSDRFSAERTGGSVSTLTIQRTQQEDSAVYLCASSLEMEIGYEQYFGPGTRLTVT.

The V and J genes are TRBV27 and TRBJ1-2; tentatively, D is TRBD1 (6 bases). The CDR3 sequence is 15 residues long. Trimming removed 3 bases from V and 6 bases from J, with 17 bases in between. Germline CDR1 is MNHEY and CDR2 is SMNVEV (reference sequence). The CDR3 DNA reads as TGTGCCAGCAGTTTGCGGGGGGGCGTCCCACATGGCTACACCTTC. Translating it yields CASSLRGGVPHGYTF.

The chain carries TRBV4-2 and TRBJ2-6; 9 bases map to TRBD1. Germline CDR1 and CDR2: LGHNA and YNFKEQ. The CDR3 length is 17 residues. The trim removed 6 bases at V and 3 bases at J, leaving 9 bases unmatched. The CDR3 nucleotides read TGTGCCAGCAGGCCTCCGGGACAGGGTCTTGGGGCCAACGTCCTGACTTTC. It codes for CASRPPGQGLGANVLTF.

The sample holds a few counts of this clone. The chain recombines TRBV7-3 with TRBJ2-2; a weak D match, TRBD1 (6 bases). CDR1 is SGHTA and CDR2 is FQGTGA in the germline V gene. The CDR3 extends over 15 amino acids. V was trimmed by 3 bases and J by 5 bases, leaving 13 bases between them. The CDR3 here is CASSFSRGHTGELFF. CDR3 nucleotides: TGTGCCAGCAGCTTCTCCAGGGGTCATACCGGGGAGCTGTTTTTT.

The rearrangement uses TRBV7-9 and TRBJ2-3; TRBD2 agrees at 9 bases. Germline lookup yields CDR1 SEHNR and CDR2 FQNEAQ (reference sequence). J gave up 5 bases and V 0 bases, and 6 bases lay outside the gene matches. The CDR3 length is 16 residues. The CDR3 sequence is CASSLARGGVQDTQYF. In DNA, the CDR3 is TGTGCCAGCAGCTTAGCTCGCGGGGGGGTTCAAGATACGCAGTATTTT.

A few counts support this clone. The CDR3 sequence: CASSPGGSGTGSRGYTF. CDR3 DNA sequence: TGTGCCAGCAGCCCTGGCGGATCCGGGACAGGGAGTCGTGGCTACACCTTC. The gene calls are TRBV5-4 and TRBJ1-2; 9 bases are shared with TRBD1. Germline V gene lookup returns CDR1 SGHNT and CDR2 YYREEE (reference sequence). Germline trimming cut 4 bases from V and 7 bases from J; bases unmatched to any gene: 17. The CDR3 covers 17 residues.

The chain recombines TRBV28 with TRBJ2-7; 8 nucleotides line up with TRBD1. The CDR3 sequence is 14 residues long. Trimming took 1 base from V and 5 from J; bases not matched to a gene: 4. The V gene's germline CDR1 is MDHEN and CDR2 SYDVKM. CDR3 amino acids: CASSLSGGRNEQYF. DNA of the CDR3: TGTGCCAGCAGTTTATCAGGGGGCCGGAACGAGCAGTACTTC.

This chain connects TRBV19 to TRBJ1-2, with a tentative D call TRBD1 (5 bases). Germline values: CDR1 LNHDA, CDR2 SQIVND (reference sequence). CDR3 size: 12 residues. Trimming removed 7 bases from V and 5 bases from J, with 11 bases in between. The CDR3 DNA reads TGTGCCAGTACAGGGACGGAGTATGGCTACACCTTC. Protein: CASTGTEYGYTF.

V gene TRBV4-3 combines with J gene TRBJ2-1, with 8 bases that match TRBD2. The CDR3 loop spans 16 amino acids. CDR1 and CDR2 (germline): LGHNA, YSLEER. V was pared by 2 bases and J by 4 bases, with 7 bases of the junction left unmatched. CDR3 coding DNA: TGCGCCAGCAGCCAAAGTGCTCCGGGGGGGTACAATGAGCAGTTCTTC. As protein: CASSQSAPGGYNEQFF.

V is TRBV11-2 and J is TRBJ1-3; possibly TRBD1 for D (5 bases). CDR3 length: 15 amino acids. Per germline, CDR1 SGHAT and CDR2 FQNNGV. The V gene lost 3 bases and the J gene lost 0 bases, with 9 bases spanning the gap. The CDR3 nucleotides are TGTGCCAGCAGCTTCAACAGGAACTCTGGAAACACCATATATTTT. This encodes CASSFNRNSGNTIYF.

With regard to this clone: This same CDR3 is encoded by further DNA sequences in the sample. This sequence joins TRBV19 and TRBJ2-1, with 8 nucleotides matching TRBD2. This CDR3 spans 15 amino acids. CDR1 is LNHDA and CDR2 is SQIVND in the germline V gene (reference sequence). Unmatched junction bases numbered 1, after V lost 3 bases and J lost 0 bases. The CDR3 DNA is TGTGCCAGTAGTATCGGGACTAGCTCCTACAATGAGCAGTTCTTC. Translation gives CASSIGTSSYNEQFF.

The chain uses TRBV7-2 and TRBJ2-7; D tentatively fits TRBD1 or TRBD2 (5 bases each). Germline V gene data show CDR1 as SGHTA and CDR2 as FQGNSA. Trimming cost V 3 bases and J 2 bases, with 17 bases left between them. The CDR3 length is 16 residues. This CDR3 is CASSLGSGTPTYEQYF. The CDR3 DNA is TGTGCCAGCAGCTTGGGGTCCGGGACCCCAACCTACGAGCAGTACTTC.

This chain uses TRBV10-3 with TRBJ2-3, with no clear D. Germline V gives CDR1 ENHRY, CDR2 SYGVKD. The CDR3 totals 13 residues. V shed 7 bases and J shed 6 bases, with 14 bases lying between them. The CDR3 sequence: CAIKALSADTQYF. CDR3 nucleotides: TGTGCCATCAAGGCTTTATCAGCCGATACGCAGTATTTT.

The rearrangement joins TRBV6-1 to TRBJ2-1; 13 bases fit TRBD2. This CDR3 is built from 15 residues. Trimming took 2 bases from V and 8 from J; bases not matched to a gene: 3. Germline CDR1 and CDR2: MNHNS and SASEGT. In nucleotides, the CDR3 is TGTGCCAGCAGTGAACCGGGACTAGCGGGGCATGAGCAGTTCTTC. Amino acid sequence: CASSEPGLAGHEQFF.

This chain uses TRBV15 with TRBJ2-6; TRBD1 matches 7 bases. The V segment lost 3 bases and the J segment 4 bases; nucleotides outside the gene matches: 3. This CDR3 has 15 amino acids. Per the germline V gene, CDR1 is LNHNV and CDR2 is YYDKDF (reference sequence). The CDR3 sequence: CATSRTGPGANVLTF. CDR3 bases: TGTGCCACCAGCAGGACAGGGCCCGGGGCCAACGTCCTGACTTTC.